The T cell receptor beta chain described here comes from a study of glioma-infiltrating T cells after dendritic cell vaccination. At the level of the study: Dendritic cell vaccination trial patients had either newly diagnosed or recurrent glioblastoma.

V dropped 3 bases and J dropped 5 bases, with 7 bases sitting between them. The length of the CDR3 is 13 residues. CDR1 SEHNR and CDR2 FQNEAQ come from the germline V gene (reference sequence). The PCR used 60 V beta and 13 J beta primers. Sequencing was performed with immunoSEQ multiplex PCR; in TCRdb, only in-frame clones are kept and a portion is missing. The sample records 80,000 to 100,000 clones, roughly three quarters being singletons. The material was blood, obtained before dendritic cell vaccination. The TCR comes from a human donor with glioblastoma. The chain uses TRBV7-9 and TRBJ1-4, with D unclear. The CDR3 DNA sequence: TGTGCCAGCAGCTTTGAGCTAAATGAAAAACTGTTTTTT. Protein sequence: CASSFELNEKLFF.